The 11 T cell receptor beta chains given below trace back to one sample, sequenced in a study of post-analysis software for immune sequencing data. Unique molecular identifiers were built into the TCR beta cDNA libraries. TCRdb reanalysed the PCR reads using MiXCR and keeps one entry per CDR3 protein. The data show about 160,000 distinct CDR3 sequences, around 36% seen once. The input for sequencing was blood, taken after autologous hematopoietic stem cell transplantation. These receptors were taken from a girl under 18 with multiple sclerosis.

A few counts support this clonotype. The rearrangement uses TRBV2 and TRBJ1-2; no firm D call. Looked up from germline, CDR1 is SNHLY and CDR2 is FYNNEI. There are 13 residues in the CDR3. V shed 4 bases and J shed 2 bases, with 8 bases lying between them. The CDR3 DNA sequence: TGTGCCAGCAGTGGGACGGTAAACTATGGCTACACCTTC. This codes for CASSGTVNYGYTF. Combining the CDR3 with reference TRBV2 and TRBJ1-2 gives the whole variable domain EPEVTQTPSHQVTQMGQEVILRCVPISNHLYFYWYRQILGQKVEFLVSFYNNEISEKSEIFDDQFSVERPDGSNFTLKIRSTKLEDSAMYFCASSGTVNYGYTFGSGTRLTVV.

About this clonotype itself: Possible read error: a much larger clone is one base away. The chain employs TRBV6-5 and TRBJ2-1; D not certain. This CDR3 contains 14 residues. Per the germline V gene, CDR1 is MNHEY and CDR2 is SVGAGI. CDR3 in DNA: TGTGCCAGCAGTTACGTGGGCTCAAACAATGTGCAGTTCTTC. Protein product: CASSYVGSNNVQFF.

The chain carries TRBV20-1 and TRBJ1-2; D is uncertain. CDR1 is DFQATT and CDR2 is SNEGSKA in the germline V gene (reference sequence). The CDR3 totals 14 residues. Deletions cut 0 bases from V and 1 base from J, with 9 bases between. In DNA form, the CDR3 reads TGCAGTGCTAGAGATAGTGGCGGTAACTATGGCTACACCTTC. Its translation is CSARDSGGNYGYTF.

J is TRBJ2-3 and V is TRBV7-3; D is unclear. This CDR3 contains 13 residues. Looked up from germline, CDR1 is SGHTA and CDR2 is FQGTGA. Trimming pared 1 base from V and 6 bases from J, leaving 8 bases between. CDR3 loop: CASSLSPQDTQYF. The CDR3 DNA sequence: TGTGCCAGCAGCTTAAGTCCTCAGGATACGCAGTATTTT.

There are a few counts of this clonotype. The rearrangement joins TRBV27 to TRBJ2-1; D gene ambiguous. Looked up from germline, CDR1 is MNHEY and CDR2 is SMNVEV (reference sequence). V lost 3 bases, J lost 0 bases, and 12 bases lay in between. This CDR3 spans 16 amino acids. CDR3 coding DNA: TGTGCCAGCAGTTTCCTTCTTGTGGACTCCTACAATGAGCAGTTCTTC. Amino acids: CASSFLLVDSYNEQFF.

This chain links TRBV6-2 or TRBV6-3 with TRBJ2-7; TRBD2 matches at 8 bases. This CDR3 is built from 17 residues. CDR1 is MNHEY and CDR2 is SVGEGT in the germline V gene. Germline trimming cut 2 bases from V and 4 bases from J; bases unmatched to any gene: 13. The CDR3 region has the DNA TGTGCCAGCAGTTACGAGTCCGGGACTAGGATGTCTTACGAGCAGTACTTC. Translating gives CASSYESGTRMSYEQYF.

This clonotype appeared a few times. The gene calls are TRBV6-2 or TRBV6-3 and TRBJ2-3; 9 bases fit TRBD2. The CDR3 is 18 amino acids. Germline loops: CDR1 MNHEY, CDR2 SVGEGT. V lost 6 bases, J lost 2 bases, and 15 bases stayed unmatched. The CDR3 region has the DNA TGTGCCAGCAGGAGAAAATCCCCGACTAGCGGATACACAGATACGCAGTATTTT. Translated: CASRRKSPTSGYTDTQYF.

J is TRBJ2-7 and V is TRBV20-1; 7 nucleotides agree with TRBD2. This CDR3 has 15 amino acids. Trimming took 1 base from V and 6 from J; bases not matched to a gene: 12. Germline-derived CDR1 and CDR2 are DFQATT and SNEGSKA (reference sequence). Here the CDR3 reads CSARVPLADVGEQYF. DNA of the CDR3: TGCAGTGCTAGAGTGCCCCTAGCGGACGTAGGCGAGCAGTACTTC.

The chain combines TRBV20-1 with TRBJ2-7; 7 nucleotides align to TRBD2. Germline assignment: CDR1 DFQATT and CDR2 SNEGSKA (reference sequence). V was pared by 1 base and J by 2 bases, with 5 bases of the junction left unmatched. This CDR3 has 14 residues. Written as DNA, the CDR3 is TGCAGTGCTAGAGTACGCGGGAGCGCCTACGAGCAGTACTTC. Translation gives CSARVRGSAYEQYF.

This chain's CDR3 is CASSDRDEQFF. The CDR3 DNA follows: TGTGCCAGCAGCGATAGGGATGAGCAGTTCTTC. The chain combines TRBV11-3 with TRBJ2-1, with D unclear. CDR3 size: 11 residues. Trimming removed 5 bases from V and 8 bases from J, with 7 bases in between. Germline values: CDR1 SGHNT, CDR2 YENEEA.

This sequence joins TRBV12-3 or TRBV12-4 and TRBJ2-1, with 13 nucleotides matching TRBD2. There are 17 residues in the CDR3. Unmatched junction bases numbered 4, after V lost 5 bases and J lost 0 bases. CDR3 sequence reads: CASSPTSGRYSYNEQFF. CDR3 nucleotides: TGTGCCAGCAGTCCGACTAGCGGGAGGTACTCCTACAATGAGCAGTTCTTC.